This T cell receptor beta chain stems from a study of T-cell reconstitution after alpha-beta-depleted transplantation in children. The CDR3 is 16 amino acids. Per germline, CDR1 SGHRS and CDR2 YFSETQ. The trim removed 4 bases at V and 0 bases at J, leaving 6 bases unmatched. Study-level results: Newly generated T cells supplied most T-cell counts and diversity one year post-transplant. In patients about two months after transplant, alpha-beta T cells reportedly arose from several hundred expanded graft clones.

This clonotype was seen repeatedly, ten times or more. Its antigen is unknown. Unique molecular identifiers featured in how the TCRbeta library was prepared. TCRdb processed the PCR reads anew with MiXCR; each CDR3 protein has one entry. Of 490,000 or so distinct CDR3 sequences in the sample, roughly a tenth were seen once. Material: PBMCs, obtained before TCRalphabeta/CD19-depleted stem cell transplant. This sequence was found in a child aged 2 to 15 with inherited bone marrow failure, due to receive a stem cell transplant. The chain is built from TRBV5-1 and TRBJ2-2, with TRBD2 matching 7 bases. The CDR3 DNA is TGCGCCAGCAGCCCTTTTGCGGGAGCGAACACCGGGGAGCTGTTTTTT. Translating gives CASSPFAGANTGELFF.